A selection of T cell receptor beta chains follows, all from one sample in a study of chemoradiotherapy in HPV16-positive cancers. Sequencing used immunoSEQ multiplex PCR; TCRdb keeps in-frame clones, though not all of them. This repertoire shows about 8,800 clones, approximately 70% found once; its top ten account for around 9.1%. Specimen: tumor tissue, collected from a patient who underwent chemoradiotherapy. These receptors came from a human donor with HPV-associated anogenital cancer. CDR3s leave out the opening cysteine and the closing phenylalanine or tryptophan. Each record gives: clone size, CDR3 length, V gene, J gene, CDR3 protein. Not all rows give a size; the values are once, few, many and, for expanded clones, a class.

size: few
length: 15
V: TRBV9
J: TRBJ2-2
CDR3: ASSPPVMALDTGELF

size: few
length: 15
V: TRBV15
J: TRBJ2-2
CDR3: ATSRDRASGGTGELF

size: -
length: 15
V: TRBV21-1
J: TRBJ2-7
CDR3: ASTLGTSGPSSYEQY

size: -
length: 12
V: TRBV5-5
J: -
CDR3: ASSLVTGTYEQY

size: -
length: 13
V: TRBV2
J: TRBJ2-1
CDR3: ASSDWGGGYNEQF

size: -
length: 13
V: TRBV5-1
J: TRBJ2-3
CDR3: ASSPWTGSTDTQY

size: -
length: 12
V: TRBV16
J: TRBJ1-1
CDR3: ASSQSYRNTEAF

size: once
length: 13
V: TRBV11-2
J: TRBJ2-7
CDR3: ASSLTSPGMREQY

size: -
length: 14
V: TRBV19
J: TRBJ1-5
CDR3: ASSSQWGGEGQPQH

size: -
length: 11
V: TRBV18
J: TRBJ2-7
CDR3: ASSPGGPYEQY

size: -
length: 11
V: TRBV2
J: TRBJ1-2
CDR3: ASRGDRGGGYT

size: -
length: 16
V: TRBV5-6
J: TRBJ2-6
CDR3: ASSTIGQGVSGANVLT

size: -
length: 14
V: TRBV7-9
J: TRBJ2-5
CDR3: ASSADLTGEVETQY

size: -
length: 13
V: TRBV28
J: TRBJ1-6
CDR3: ASRAMTGGGSPLH

size: -
length: 13
V: TRBV7-2
J: TRBJ2-1
CDR3: ASSLDRGYYNEQF

size: -
length: 12
V: TRBV5-4
J: TRBJ2-7
CDR3: ASSTGQDNYEQY

size: medium-sized
length: 12
V: TRBV27
J: TRBJ1-4
CDR3: ASRSGVKGEKLF

size: -
length: 10
V: TRBV30
J: TRBJ2-5
CDR3: AWTRLQETQY

size: -
length: 10
V: TRBV13
J: TRBJ2-1
CDR3: ASSQTPGLEF

size: -
length: 14
V: TRBV19
J: TRBJ1-2
CDR3: ASRPPQGAGGYGYT

size: -
length: 14
V: TRBV11-3
J: TRBJ2-1
CDR3: ASSLDVAGKENEQF

size: few
length: 9
V: TRBV30
J: TRBJ1-1
CDR3: AWSFGTEAF

size: -
length: 12
V: TRBV6-6
J: TRBJ1-2
CDR3: ASSYFTGGYGYT

size: -
length: 13
V: TRBV5-1
J: TRBJ2-3
CDR3: ASSLGLAGADTQY

size: -
length: 10
V: TRBV14
J: TRBJ2-3
CDR3: ASSQADDTQY

size: -
length: 13
V: TRBV5-5
J: TRBJ1-5
CDR3: ASSLLAGGNQPQH

size: few
length: 10
V: TRBV5-1
J: TRBJ1-2
CDR3: ASSLDSYGYT

size: once
length: 7
V: TRBV3-1/TRBV3-2
J: TRBJ2-2
CDR3: ARAGELF

size: once
length: 12
V: TRBV7-9
J: TRBJ2-7
CDR3: ASSLAETAYEQY

size: -
length: 12
V: TRBV6-5
J: TRBJ1-1
CDR3: ASSYDQGRTEAF

size: -
length: 14
V: TRBV10-3
J: TRBJ2-3
CDR3: AISGLAGVAADTQY

size: few
length: 11
V: TRBV5-4
J: TRBJ1-2
CDR3: ASSLQASYGYT

size: -
length: 15
V: TRBV11-2
J: TRBJ1-3
CDR3: ASSLKGQGSAGNTIY

size: medium-sized
length: 11
V: TRBV11-1
J: TRBJ1-2
CDR3: ASSSQGYYGYT

size: -
length: 14
V: TRBV2
J: TRBJ2-1
CDR3: ASSELDSGRGNEQF

size: -
length: 14
V: TRBV5-4
J: TRBJ2-4
CDR3: ASSRGLAGVMDIQY

size: few
length: 11
V: TRBV5-6
J: TRBJ1-2
CDR3: ASSSQASYGYT

size: -
length: 10
V: TRBV18
J: TRBJ1-1
CDR3: ASSPANTEAF

size: -
length: 14
V: TRBV5-1
J: TRBJ2-3
CDR3: ASSGTGLELTDTQY

size: -
length: 15
V: TRBV5-1
J: TRBJ2-2
CDR3: ASSPLLAGGPDGELF

size: -
length: 15
V: TRBV11-2
J: TRBJ2-2
CDR3: ASSLSVGGEFTGELF

size: few
length: 12
V: TRBV27
J: TRBJ2-7
CDR3: ASSDRDGAYEQY

size: few
length: 12
V: TRBV9
J: TRBJ1-5
CDR3: ASSLGAGNQPQH

size: -
length: 14
V: TRBV12-1
J: TRBJ2-3
CDR3: ASSPRQGALLGTQY

size: few
length: 13
V: TRBV18
J: TRBJ2-4
CDR3: ASSPLAGTKNIQY

size: -
length: 12
V: TRBV6-1
J: TRBJ2-1
CDR3: ASSERVGNNEQF

size: few
length: 13
V: TRBV5-1
J: TRBJ1-1
CDR3: ASSLTRDRVSEAF

size: -
length: 14
V: TRBV5-1
J: TRBJ1-3
CDR3: ASSSNLAFFGNTIY

size: -
length: 13
V: TRBV7-2
J: TRBJ1-6
CDR3: ASSPQGFVSSPLH

size: -
length: 11
V: TRBV7-8
J: TRBJ2-7
CDR3: ASMIDTTGEQY

size: -
length: 12
V: TRBV30
J: TRBJ2-3
CDR3: AWTSTYRADTQY

size: -
length: 14
V: TRBV9
J: TRBJ2-1
CDR3: ASSGGARGDYNEQF

size: -
length: 11
V: TRBV7-9
J: TRBJ1-2
CDR3: ASSQDRAEGYT